One sample yielded the 10 T cell receptor beta chains listed below, sequenced in a study of CD8+CD57+ T cells in acquired aplastic anemia. For CDR3 and TCR beta VDJ profiling, genomic DNA was the template used. TCRdb reprocessed the reads via MiXCR and lists one record per CDR3 protein. The table records some 410,000 distinct CDR3 sequences, 55% to 70% of them present only once. The sequenced material came from sorted CD4+, CD8+, or CD8+CD57+ T cells (not recorded which) from PBMCs. The receptors derive from a human donor in good health, serving as a control.

The chain has TRBV5-1 and TRBJ2-7; TRBD1 aligns across 11 bases. The ends lost 0 bases at V and 7 bases at J; junction bases unmatched: 6. Germline V CDR1 and CDR2: SGHRS, YFSETQ. This CDR3 comprises 15 residues. The CDR3 coding sequence is TGCGCCAGCAGCTTGGCCGATGGGACAGGGGGTGAGCAGTACTTC. Translated: CASSLADGTGGEQYF.

The chain has TRBV4-1 and TRBJ2-2; 8 nucleotides agree with TRBD1. CDR3 length equals 15 residues. J gave up 4 bases and V 3 bases, and 4 bases lay outside the gene matches. The germline gives CDR1 MGHRA, CDR2 YSYEKL. The CDR3 nucleotides are TGCGCCAGCAGCCAGGAGACAGGGGTCACCGGGGAGCTGTTTTTT. It encodes CASSQETGVTGELFF.

This clonotype was picked up a small number of times. This sequence joins TRBV9 and TRBJ2-2; 11 bases line up with TRBD1. Germline CDR1 is SGDLS and CDR2 is YYNGEE. The CDR3 runs to 15 residues. V gave up 3 bases and J gave up 7 bases; unmatched junction bases: 5. The CDR3 sequence is CASSGGTGGIGELFF. The CDR3 DNA follows: TGTGCCAGCAGCGGGGGGACAGGGGGAATCGGGGAGCTGTTTTTT. Complete variable domain (other parts from reference TRBV9 and TRBJ2-2): DSGVTQTPKHLITATGQRVTLRCSPRSGDLSVYWYQQSLDQGLQFLIQYYNGEERAKGNILERFSAQQFPDLHSELNLSSLELGDSALYFCASSGGTGGIGELFFGEGSRLTVL.

The V call is TRBV5-1, the J call TRBJ1-1, with a tentative D call TRBD1 (5 bases). The germline gives CDR1 SGHRS, CDR2 YFSETQ. This CDR3 spans 15 amino acids. Between the trimmed V and J ends, which lost 3 bases and 1 base, there was a span of 13 bases. The CDR3 loop reads CASSYYPGTNTEAFF. The CDR3 DNA reads as TGCGCCAGCAGCTACTATCCCGGGACGAACACTGAAGCTTTCTTT.

The chain uses TRBV20-1 and TRBJ1-1; D may be TRBD1 (5 bases). CDR3 size: 13 residues. Germline V CDR1 and CDR2: DFQATT, SNEGSKA (reference sequence). The V end lost 6 bases, the J end lost 1 base, and 12 bases lay between the germline ends. Here the CDR3 reads CSAPGERNTEAFF. The CDR3 DNA reads as TGCAGTGCCCCGGGGGAACGGAACACTGAAGCTTTCTTT.

The rearrangement uses TRBV19 and TRBJ1-1; D is unclear. The V and J ends lost 3 bases and 1 base respectively, with 6 bases between them. The CDR3 is 13 residues long. Germline V gene data show CDR1 as LNHDA and CDR2 as SQIVND (reference sequence). CDR3 residues: CASSMGENTEAFF. Here the CDR3 DNA reads TGTGCCAGTAGTATGGGCGAGAACACTGAAGCTTTCTTT.

The chain carries TRBV10-2 and TRBJ2-7; D is perhaps TRBD2 (6 bases). The V end lost 7 bases, the J end lost 6 bases, and 16 bases lay between the germline ends. The CDR3 spans 13 residues. Germline V gene sequence: CDR1 WSHSY, CDR2 SAAADI. CDR3 sequence: CASMRTIGCEQYF. The CDR3, as DNA: TGCGCCAGCATGAGGACTATCGGGTGCGAGCAGTACTTC.

Concerning this clonotype: One end of the junction does not line up with germline, which may come from a read error. This chain joins TRBV9 and TRBJ2-2, with D maybe TRBD2 (5 bases). Per the germline V gene, CDR1 is SGDLS and CDR2 is YYNGEE. The CDR3 has 14 amino acids. The CDR3 loop reads CASSVSGKVYEQFF. The CDR3 bases are TGTGCCAGCAGCGTGTCGGGGAAAGTCTACGAGCAGTTTTTT.

This chain connects TRBV5-1 to TRBJ2-2; D gene ambiguous. Germline CDR1 and CDR2: SGHRS and YFSETQ. This CDR3 has 12 amino acids. Trimming stripped 3 bases from V and 14 bases from J, with 14 bases between. The CDR3 DNA reads as TGCGCCAGCAGCTCATTCGTTAGCACACTGTTTTTT. Amino acid sequence: CASSSFVSTLFF. The whole variable domain, remainder taken from reference TRBV5-1 and TRBJ2-2, is KAGVTQTPRYLIKTRGQQVTLSCSPISGHRSVSWYQQTPGQGLQFLFEYFSETQRNKGNFPGRFSGRQFSNSRSEMNVSTLELGDSALYLCASSSFVSTLFFGEGSRLTVL.

This clonotype was counted ten times or more. V and J are TRBV6-5 and TRBJ2-3, with D possibly TRBD2 on 6 matching bases. V was shortened by 5 bases and J by 5 bases, with 11 bases between the two germline ends. This CDR3 has 13 residues. CDR1 MNHEY and CDR2 SVGAGI come from the germline V gene. The CDR3 DNA follows: TGTGCCAGCAGTAACCGGCGGGGAGATACGCAGTATTTT. It translates to CASSNRRGDTQYF.